A single sample gave rise to the 31 T cell receptor beta chains below, sequenced in a study of cytomegalovirus exposure and HLA in healthy donors. The study ran its PCR with 60 Vbeta and 13 Jbeta primers. Generated by immunoSEQ multiplex PCR, the TCRdb table keeps only in-frame clones and is missing some. This repertoire shows about 200,000 clones, approximately 81% found once; its top ten account for 2.5% to 3%. The sequenced material came from PBMCs. The source of these receptors is a man aged 25 to 40 in good health and CMV-seronegative.

This chain links TRBV18 with TRBJ2-4; D perhaps matches TRBD1 (7 bases). This CDR3 comprises 16 residues. From germline, CDR1 is KGHSH and CDR2 LQKENI. Between the trimmed V and J ends, which lost 5 bases and 8 bases, there was a span of 22 bases. Written as DNA, the CDR3 is TGTGCCAGCTCATCCCTGGAGGGGGCCAAGGGGGACATTCAGTACTTC. Its protein product is CASSSLEGAKGDIQYF.

The rearrangement links TRBV19 to TRBJ1-5; possibly TRBD1 for D (5 bases). Trimming cost V 6 bases and J 0 bases, with 12 bases left between them. The CDR3 consists of 15 residues. Germline V gives CDR1 LNHDA, CDR2 SQIVND (reference sequence). CDR3 coding DNA: TGTGCCAGTAGAGGGGAGGGGTATAGCAATCAGCCCCAGCATTTT. Its protein is CASRGEGYSNQPQHF.

The chain links TRBV19 to TRBJ1-1; 7 nucleotides line up with TRBD1. The CDR3 consists of 14 residues. Germline assignment: CDR1 LNHDA and CDR2 SQIVND (reference sequence). After removal of 6 bases from V and 0 bases from J, the junction contained 4 bases not matched to a gene. CDR3 sequence: CASRTGLMNTEAFF. CDR3 nucleotides: TGTGCCAGTAGGACAGGGCTGATGAACACTGAAGCTTTCTTT.

This chain joins TRBV6-5 and TRBJ2-7; 13 bases line up with TRBD2. V gave up 9 bases and J gave up 6 bases; unmatched junction bases: 11. The CDR3 is made up of 15 amino acids. Germline values: CDR1 MNHEY, CDR2 SVGAGI. The CDR3 protein is CASRTSGGLRREQYF. In DNA, the CDR3 is TGTGCCAGTCGGACTAGCGGGGGTCTTCGTCGCGAGCAGTACTTC.

The chain employs TRBV28 and TRBJ1-5; possibly TRBD1 for D (5 bases). V was shortened by 6 bases and J by 7 bases, with 19 bases between the two germline ends. This CDR3 contains 15 residues. Germline V lookup: CDR1 MDHEN, CDR2 SYDVKM. As DNA, the CDR3 is TGTGCCAGCAGGCCACCCGGGACTCGCAGCCAGCCCCAGCATTTT. Residues: CASRPPGTRSQPQHF.

The chain links TRBV28 to TRBJ2-3; 9 positions agree with TRBD1. The CDR3 spans 17 residues. V shed 5 bases and J 2 bases; nucleotides not matched to a gene: 11. Germline V gives CDR1 MDHEN, CDR2 SYDVKM. This CDR3 reads CASSPGTGTVFTDTQYF. CDR3 nucleotide sequence: TGTGCCAGCAGTCCCGGGACAGGGACGGTTTTCACAGATACGCAGTATTTT.

Only one count was recorded for this clone. The V and J genes are TRBV6-1 and TRBJ2-1, with 8 bases fitting TRBD1. V dropped 6 bases and J dropped 7; count of bases not matched to a gene: 5. Germline lookup yields CDR1 MNHNS and CDR2 SASEGT. There are 13 residues in the CDR3. The chain's CDR3 is CASRPGGLNEQFF. CDR3 coding DNA: TGTGCCAGCAGGCCAGGGGGCTTGAATGAGCAGTTCTTC.

J is TRBJ1-6 and V is TRBV10-1; D is unclear. CDR1 is WNHNN and CDR2 is SYGVQD in the germline V gene (reference sequence). The germline V and J ends were trimmed by 4 bases and 8 bases, with 9 bases remaining between them. The CDR3 has 13 amino acids. The CDR3 DNA is TGCGCCAGCAGTGCAACTAAGGATTCACCCCTCCACTTT. This codes for CASSATKDSPLHF.

This CDR3 is CASSLTGGEGYTF. CDR3 coding DNA: TGTGCCAGCAGTCTGACAGGGGGGGAGGGCTACACCTTC. The chain carries TRBV6-1 and TRBJ1-2; TRBD1 matches at 9 bases. The germline V gene encodes CDR1 MNHNS and CDR2 SASEGT. This CDR3 is built from 13 residues. The V segment lost 5 bases and the J segment 8 bases; nucleotides outside the gene matches: 6.

V gene TRBV5-4 combines with J gene TRBJ2-7, with a possible D match to TRBD1 (6 bases). Per the germline V gene, CDR1 is SGHNT and CDR2 is YYREEE (reference sequence). V was pared by 0 bases and J by 9 bases, with 16 bases between. There are 14 residues in the CDR3. CDR3 sequence reads: CASSLGTDEFGQYF. CDR3 in DNA: TGTGCCAGCAGCTTGGGGACAGACGAATTCGGGCAGTACTTC.

The chain uses TRBV2 and TRBJ2-3; D uncertain. There are 11 residues in the CDR3. V was trimmed by 8 bases and J by 1 base, leaving 4 bases between them. CDR1 and CDR2 from the germline V gene are SNHLY and FYNNEI. CDR3 sequence: CASRGTDTQYF. The CDR3, as DNA: TGTGCCAGCCGCGGCACAGATACGCAGTATTTT.

This clone was seen only a few times. V gene TRBV5-5 combines with J gene TRBJ2-5; D might be TRBD1 (6 bases). Germline V gene data show CDR1 as SGHKS and CDR2 as YYEKEE (reference sequence). Between the trimmed V and J ends, which lost 0 bases and 5 bases, there was a span of 17 bases. The CDR3 is 16 residues long. The CDR3 here is CASSLVGWGLVETQYF. CDR3 coding DNA: TGTGCCAGCAGCTTGGTTGGCTGGGGGCTGGTCGAGACCCAGTACTTC. The entire variable domain, with the rest obtained from reference TRBV5-5 and TRBJ2-5, is as follows: DAGVTQSPTHLIKTRGQQVTLRCSPISGHKSVSWYQQVLGQGPQFIFQYYEKEERGRGNFPDRFSARQFPNYSSELNVNALLLGDSALYLCASSLVGWGLVETQYFGPGTRLLVL.

The V and J genes are TRBV6-5 and TRBJ2-5; 9 bases line up with TRBD2. V lost 2 bases and J lost 7; bases outside the gene matches: 8. The CDR3 runs to 15 residues. Per germline, CDR1 MNHEY and CDR2 SVGAGI. CDR3 bases: TGTGCCAGCAGTTACATGGCTAGCGGGAAGGGGACCCAGTACTTC. Its protein product is CASSYMASGKGTQYF.

This chain joins TRBV6-6 and TRBJ1-6; 7 bases line up with TRBD1. V dropped 1 base and J dropped 8; count of bases not matched to a gene: 8. This CDR3 spans 16 amino acids. Germline V gene data show CDR1 as MNHNY and CDR2 as SVGAGI (reference sequence). The CDR3 region is CASSYWKGAVYSPLHF. The CDR3 nucleotides read TGTGCCAGCAGTTACTGGAAGGGGGCGGTTTATTCACCCCTCCACTTT.

The chain has TRBV28 and TRBJ1-4; the match to TRBD1 covers 10 bases. Germline CDR1 MDHEN, CDR2 SYDVKM. The CDR3 sequence is 13 residues long. V was pared by 8 bases and J by 6 bases, with 3 bases of the junction left unmatched. DNA for the CDR3: TGTGCCAGCGCCGGACAGGGGGATGAAAAACTGTTTTTT. Translating it yields CASAGQGDEKLFF.

V is TRBV7-9 and J is TRBJ2-5; 8 nucleotides agree with TRBD1. The CDR3 runs to 15 residues. Germline trimming cut 3 bases from V and 4 bases from J; bases unmatched to any gene: 7. The germline V gene has CDR1 SEHNR and CDR2 FQNEAQ (reference sequence). The CDR3 sequence: CASSLSGGSGETQYF. The CDR3 nucleotides read TGTGCCAGCAGCTTGTCAGGGGGCTCGGGAGAGACCCAGTACTTC. Combining the CDR3 with reference TRBV7-9 and TRBJ2-5 gives the whole variable domain DTGVSQNPRHKITKRGQNVTFRCDPISEHNRLYWYRQTLGQGPEFLTYFQNEAQLEKSRLLSDRFSAERPKGSFSTLEIQRTEQGDSAMYLCASSLSGGSGETQYFGPGTRLLVL.

This chain connects TRBV29-1 to TRBJ1-5; D not certain. Germline V lookup: CDR1 SQVTM, CDR2 ANQGSEA. Trimming cost V 5 bases and J 2 bases, with 13 bases left between them. The CDR3 is 14 residues long. CDR3 in DNA: TGCAGCGTTAGGGTTGAGGGCCGCAATCAGCCCCAGCATTTT. This translates into CSVRVEGRNQPQHF. Looking up the rest from reference TRBV29-1 and TRBJ1-5 gives the full variable domain: SAVISQKPSRDICQRGTSLTIQCQVDSQVTMMFWYRQQPGQSLTLIATANQGSEATYESGFVIDKFPISRPNLTFSTLTVSNMSPEDSSIYLCSVRVEGRNQPQHFGDGTRLSIL.

The V call is TRBV4-2, the J call TRBJ2-4, with D perhaps TRBD1 (6 bases). There are 15 residues in the CDR3. CDR1 and CDR2 (germline): LGHNA, YNFKEQ. V was pared by 2 bases and J by 1 base, with 9 bases between. Written as DNA, the CDR3 is TGTGCCAGCAGCCAACCTGACAGGGCCAAAAACATTCAGTACTTC. Protein sequence: CASSQPDRAKNIQYF.

The chain employs TRBV5-1 and TRBJ2-3; 10 nucleotides align to TRBD2. The CDR3 has 16 amino acids. The junction had 5 bases not matched to a gene; V was cut back by 1 base and J by 3 bases. In germline, CDR1 is SGHRS, CDR2 YFSETQ. The CDR3 here is CASSLTAGGPTDTQYF. In DNA form, the CDR3 reads TGCGCCAGCAGCTTGACAGCGGGGGGGCCTACAGATACGCAGTATTTT.

The chain couples TRBV25-1 to TRBJ2-7, with 8 bases matching TRBD2. This CDR3 has 16 residues. Germline CDR1 is MGHDK and CDR2 is SYGVNS. The J segment lost 2 bases and the V segment lost 3 bases, leaving 9 bases of the junction unmatched. CDR3 bases: TGTGCCAGCAGTGATCCTTCGGGTAGCGGGGCCTACGAGCAGTACTTC. Protein sequence: CASSDPSGSGAYEQYF.

The rearrangement links TRBV7-9 to TRBJ2-5, with D perhaps TRBD2 (6 bases). Trimming cost V 1 base and J 5 bases, with 14 bases left between them. The CDR3 has 15 residues. Germline lookup yields CDR1 SEHNR and CDR2 FQNEAQ (reference sequence). The CDR3 loop reads CASSLGQGGRETQYF. The CDR3 DNA reads as TGTGCCAGCAGCTTAGGGCAGGGAGGTCGGGAGACCCAGTACTTC.

V gene TRBV5-6 combines with J gene TRBJ1-4, with D unclear. Trimming shortened V by 0 bases and J by 0 bases, and 9 bases separated the two germline ends. Germline loops: CDR1 SGHDT, CDR2 YYEEEE. This CDR3 has 16 residues. In nucleotides, the CDR3 is TGTGCCAGCAGCTTGGGCGAAGGAGCAACTAATGAAAAACTGTTTTTT. As protein: CASSLGEGATNEKLFF.

The J gene is TRBJ2-7, the V gene TRBV4-3, with D perhaps TRBD2 (6 bases). CDR3 length: 16 residues. CDR1 is LGHNA and CDR2 is YSLEER in the germline V gene. V lost 3 bases, J lost 4 bases, and 19 bases lay in between. CDR3 nucleotides: TGCGCCAGCAGCCAGGGGACTTCTTATAGCGTTTACGAGCAGTACTTC. This sequence encodes CASSQGTSYSVYEQYF.

This clone was observed a few times. The chain links TRBV7-9 to TRBJ1-2, with TRBD1 matching 8 bases. The germline V gene has CDR1 SEHNR and CDR2 FQNEAQ (reference sequence). The CDR3 has 14 residues. V shed 5 bases, J shed 6 bases, and the junction held 8 bases outside the gene matches. CDR3 amino acids: CASSNYQGADGYTF. The CDR3 nucleotides are TGTGCCAGCAGCAATTACCAGGGGGCGGATGGCTACACCTTC.

Regarding this clone: The junction shows a germline mismatch at one end, possibly a read error. The rearrangement joins TRBV7-7 to TRBJ2-7, with 7 bases fitting TRBD2. Germline V gene data show CDR1 as SSHAT and CDR2 as FNYEAQ (reference sequence). The CDR3 covers 19 residues. The CDR3 loop is CASSPILLGEGLSSYEQYF. CDR3 coding DNA: TGTGCTAGCAGTCCAATACTCTTGGGGGAGGGTTTATCCTCCTACGAGCAGTACTTC.

The CDR3 here is CASSLARDQPQHF. The CDR3 region has the DNA TGTGCCAGCAGTTTAGCCCGGGATCAGCCCCAGCATTTT. The chain links TRBV27 to TRBJ1-5; D call uncertain. Germline V gene data show CDR1 as MNHEY and CDR2 as SMNVEV (reference sequence). This CDR3 comprises 13 residues. The ends were cut back, 2 bases at V and 5 bases at J, with 7 bases in the middle.

This clone has a handful of counts. This CDR3 is also generated by other DNA sequences in the sample. V gene TRBV18 combines with J gene TRBJ1-5; D is unresolved. The V end lost 3 bases, the J end lost 4 bases, and 7 bases lay between the germline ends. The CDR3 sequence is 13 residues long. Germline CDR1 is KGHSH and CDR2 is LQKENI. The CDR3 region is CASSPSRNQPQHF. The CDR3 nucleotides are TGTGCCAGCTCACCTTCGCGGAATCAGCCCCAGCATTTT.

V and J are TRBV28 and TRBJ2-3; TRBD2 is a possible D gene (6 bases). Looked up from germline, CDR1 is MDHEN and CDR2 is SYDVKM. The V end lost 6 bases, the J end lost 0 bases, and 10 bases lay between the germline ends. This CDR3 is built from 14 residues. The CDR3 DNA reads TGTGCCAGCAGGTACGGGGGAAGCACAGATACGCAGTATTTT. It codes for CASRYGGSTDTQYF. Complete variable domain (other parts from reference TRBV28 and TRBJ2-3): DVKVTQSSRYLVKRTGEKVFLECVQDMDHENMFWYRQDPGLGLRLIYFSYDVKMKEKGDIPEGYSVSREKKERFSLILESASTNQTSMYLCASRYGGSTDTQYFGPGTRLTVL.

The V call is TRBV7-9, the J call TRBJ1-4; the D is unclear. The CDR3 is made up of 15 amino acids. The V gene lost 5 bases and the J gene lost 2 bases, with 12 bases spanning the gap. Germline V CDR1 and CDR2: SEHNR, FQNEAQ (reference sequence). CDR3 nucleotides: TGTGCCAGCAGCGGAAAAACCGGGACTAATGAAAAACTGTTTTTT. Translating gives CASSGKTGTNEKLFF.

This chain uses TRBV7-2 with TRBJ1-5; unclear D gene. Trimming removed 5 bases from V and 0 bases from J, with 8 bases in between. From germline, CDR1 is SGHTA and CDR2 FQGNSA. CDR3 length: 14 amino acids. The CDR3 reads CASSPAYSNQPQHF. For the CDR3, the DNA is TGTGCCAGCAGCCCAGCGTATAGCAATCAGCCCCAGCATTTT.

The CDR3 sequence: CASSENRDSYNEQFF. Here the CDR3 DNA reads TGTGCCAGCAGTGAAAACCGGGACAGTTACAATGAGCAGTTCTTC. The chain carries TRBV6-1 and TRBJ2-1, with 7 bases that match TRBD1. Germline CDR1 is MNHNS and CDR2 is SASEGT. V lost 2 bases, J lost 4 bases, and 5 bases stayed unmatched. The CDR3 runs to 15 residues.